The 31 T cell receptor beta chains below were found in one sample sequenced in a study of graft-versus-host responses after intestinal transplantation. Which antigens these TCRs recognize remains unknown. The assay was immunoSEQ multiplex PCR, and TCRdb's table has in-frame clones only and misses some. The sample contains 90,000 or so clones, roughly 80% of which appear only once. Here the sequenced sample was unstimulated CD4+ T cells sorted from spleen or lymph node cells, taken before intestinal transplant. These TCRs come from a human donor who received an intestinal transplant.

The chain couples TRBV5-6 to TRBJ2-7, with 8 bases matching TRBD2. CDR3 length equals 13 residues. The germline V gene encodes CDR1 SGHDT and CDR2 YYEEEE. The V gene end was trimmed by 4 bases and the J gene end by 9 bases; junction bases not matched to a gene: 9. In DNA, the CDR3 is TGTGCCAGCAGCCCCACGGGAGGGGGAGGGCAGTACTTC. This gives the protein CASSPTGGGGQYF.

This clone was seen once. The genes are TRBV7-2 and TRBJ2-7, with 7 bases that match TRBD1. This CDR3 spans 14 amino acids. Per germline, CDR1 SGHTA and CDR2 FQGNSA. J gave up 1 base and V 4 bases, and 4 bases lay outside the gene matches. The CDR3 sequence is CASSSGTVSYEQYF. CDR3 DNA: TGTGCCAGCAGCTCCGGGACAGTGTCCTACGAGCAGTACTTC.

The chain recombines TRBV29-1 with TRBJ2-5; D is unresolved. The V end was cut by 7 bases, the J end by 5 bases, with 14 bases between. Germline values: CDR1 SQVTM, CDR2 ANQGSEA. This CDR3 is 12 amino acids long. The CDR3: CSARLGAETQYF. Written as DNA, the CDR3 is TGCAGCGCTCGACTGGGTGCGGAGACCCAGTACTTC.

This clone showed up just once. The CDR3 loop is CASRPLGSGNQPQHF. DNA for the CDR3: TGTGCCAGCAGACCCCTCGGAAGCGGCAATCAGCCCCAGCATTTT. The J gene is TRBJ1-5, the V gene TRBV6-5; D is uncertain. Germline CDR1 reads MNHEY; CDR2 reads SVGAGI. This CDR3 has 15 residues. The V end was cut by 6 bases, the J end by 2 bases, with 14 bases between.

The V call is TRBV11-2, the J call TRBJ1-4; possible D gene TRBD1, 6 bases. V lost 5 bases, J lost 7 bases, and 11 bases lay in between. Germline V CDR1 and CDR2: SGHAT, FQNNGV. The CDR3 length is 13 residues. The CDR3 bases are TGTGCCAGCAGCCCCAGGGGTGGTGAAAAACTGTTTTTT. It yields the protein CASSPRGGEKLFF.

This clone was seen only once. V is TRBV28 and J is TRBJ1-2; the match to TRBD1 covers 9 bases. CDR3 size: 17 residues. The germline CDR1 and CDR2 sequences are MDHEN and SYDVKM. V was clipped by 3 bases and J by 4 bases; unmatched bases: 12. CDR3 amino acids: CASSFLYGTGRFYGYTF. CDR3 bases: TGTGCCAGCAGTTTTCTCTATGGGACAGGGCGGTTCTATGGCTACACCTTC.

The chain uses TRBV15 and TRBJ2-7; D ambiguous. Germline CDR1 LNHNV, CDR2 YYDKDF (reference sequence). The CDR3 is 13 residues long. Trimming pared 0 bases from V and 5 bases from J, leaving 8 bases between. The CDR3 DNA reads as TGTGCCACCAGCAGAGATCCTGGCAACGAGCAGTACTTC. The encoded protein is CATSRDPGNEQYF.

The chain combines TRBV25-1 with TRBJ2-7, with unresolved D. The ends were cut back, 2 bases at V and 2 bases at J, with 10 bases in the middle. Per germline, CDR1 MGHDK and CDR2 SYGVNS. This CDR3 has 14 amino acids. CDR3 sequence (DNA): TGTGCCAGCAGTGAACGCAGGTCTGCCTACGAGCAGTACTTC. Translating gives CASSERRSAYEQYF.

The gene calls are TRBV15 and TRBJ2-2; the match to TRBD2 covers 7 bases. Trimming cost V 2 bases and J 3 bases; bases outside gene matches: 9. This CDR3 is built from 17 residues. Germline CDR1 LNHNV, CDR2 YYDKDF (reference sequence). The CDR3 sequence is CATSRLGEGYHTGELFF. The CDR3 nucleotides are TGTGCCACCAGCAGACTTGGGGAGGGTTATCACACCGGGGAGCTGTTTTTT.

This clone came up a few times. The chain joins TRBV27 to TRBJ2-7; no clear D gene. The CDR3 extends over 16 amino acids. Trimming removed 2 bases from V and 1 base from J, with 15 bases in between. Per the germline V gene, CDR1 is MNHEY and CDR2 is SMNVEV (reference sequence). CDR3 nucleotide sequence: TGTGCCAGCAGTTTAAGAGTCCCCAGGTCATCCTACGAGCAGTACTTC. It translates to CASSLRVPRSSYEQYF.

There are a few counts of this clone. This rearrangement joins TRBV19 to TRBJ1-1, with 7 bases aligning to TRBD1. The germline V gene has CDR1 LNHDA and CDR2 SQIVND (reference sequence). After removal of 5 bases from V and 3 bases from J, the junction contained 3 bases not matched to a gene. The CDR3 length is 13 residues. CDR3 residues: CASSRDSYTEAFF. CDR3 coding DNA: TGTGCCAGTAGTCGGGACAGTTACACTGAAGCTTTCTTT.

The genes are TRBV18 and TRBJ2-7; 15 bases line up with TRBD2. Germline V gene lookup returns CDR1 KGHSH and CDR2 LQKENI. CDR3 length: 18 amino acids. After removal of 3 bases from V and 0 bases from J, the junction contained 6 bases not matched to a gene. The CDR3 sequence is CASSPGLAGGSYSYEQYF. The CDR3 nucleotides read TGTGCCAGCTCACCTGGACTAGCGGGGGGGTCTTACTCCTACGAGCAGTACTTC.

This sequence joins TRBV18 and TRBJ1-2, with D maybe TRBD1 (6 bases). The CDR3 consists of 15 residues. Between the trimmed V and J ends, which lost 0 bases and 3 bases, there was a span of 11 bases. The germline CDR1 and CDR2 sequences are KGHSH and LQKENI. The CDR3 sequence is CASSPPTGPDYGYTF. The CDR3 DNA follows: TGTGCCAGCTCACCACCCACAGGGCCAGACTATGGCTACACCTTC.

The genes are TRBV6-6 and TRBJ2-7, with a weak D call TRBD2 (6 bases). Germline V gene sequence: CDR1 MNHNY, CDR2 SVGAGI (reference sequence). V was clipped by 8 bases and J by 8 bases, with 19 bases between them. The CDR3 loop spans 13 amino acids. The CDR3 sequence: CASGIGPGVQQYF. Written as DNA, the CDR3 is TGTGCCAGCGGGATAGGACCGGGAGTACAGCAGTACTTC.

This chain connects TRBV19 to TRBJ2-5; D gene ambiguous. This CDR3 contains 14 residues. V was trimmed by 2 bases and J by 1 base, leaving 8 bases between them. Germline assignment: CDR1 LNHDA and CDR2 SQIVND (reference sequence). CDR3 bases: TGTGCCAGTAGTATATTCGGCGGCCAAGAGACCCAGTACTTC. Amino acids: CASSIFGGQETQYF.

The CDR3 DNA sequence: TGTGCCAGCTCGCCGTTCTGGGACTCTGAGAGAAGGCTGTTTTTT. Residues: CASSPFWDSERRLFF. The chain is built from TRBV18 and TRBJ2-2; D perhaps matches TRBD2 (6 bases). The CDR3 has 15 amino acids. Per germline, CDR1 KGHSH and CDR2 LQKENI. Between the trimmed V and J ends, which lost 6 bases and 13 bases, there was a span of 24 bases. Full variable domain (rest looked up from reference TRBV18 and TRBJ2-2): NAGVMQNPRHLVRRRGQEARLRCSPMKGHSHVYWYRQLPEEGLKFMVYLQKENIIDESGMPKERFSAEFPKEGPSILRIQQVVRGDSAAYFCASSPFWDSERRLFFGEGSRLTVL.

The chain employs TRBV2 and TRBJ1-1; a possible D gene is TRBD1 (5 bases). CDR3 length: 13 amino acids. Trimming removed 5 bases from V and 5 bases from J, with 12 bases in between. Per the germline V gene, CDR1 is SNHLY and CDR2 is FYNNEI. In DNA, the CDR3 is TGTGCCAGCAGTTGGGGCATCCAAACTGAAGCTTTCTTT. This encodes CASSWGIQTEAFF.

This chain joins TRBV6-5 and TRBJ2-1; TRBD2 aligns across 7 bases. The germline CDR1 and CDR2 sequences are MNHEY and SVGAGI. V shed 6 bases and J 4 bases; nucleotides not matched to a gene: 9. The CDR3 has 15 residues. CDR3 loop: CASRRGLADYNEQFF. CDR3 nucleotides: TGTGCCAGCAGACGCGGGCTAGCGGATTACAATGAGCAGTTCTTC.

The chain employs TRBV5-1 and TRBJ1-3; D possibly corresponds to TRBD1 (5 bases). This CDR3 is 17 amino acids long. Trimming removed 4 bases from V and 2 bases from J, with 19 bases in between. Per the germline V gene, CDR1 is SGHRS and CDR2 is YFSETQ. Here the CDR3 reads CASSPRGGSTTGNTIYF. The CDR3 coding sequence is TGCGCCAGCAGCCCTCGTGGGGGGTCCACTACTGGAAACACCATATATTTT. The full variable domain, with the rest looked up from reference TRBV5-1 and TRBJ1-3, is KAGVTQTPRYLIKTRGQQVTLSCSPISGHRSVSWYQQTPGQGLQFLFEYFSETQRNKGNFPGRFSGRQFSNSRSEMNVSTLELGDSALYLCASSPRGGSTTGNTIYFGEGSWLTVV.

This rearrangement joins TRBV4-2 to TRBJ2-5; 8 bases are shared with TRBD2. CDR3 length: 16 residues. The germline CDR1 and CDR2 sequences are LGHNA and YNFKEQ. Trimming cost V 2 bases and J 4 bases; bases outside gene matches: 9. CDR3 in amino acids: CASSQSPGGAAETQYF. CDR3 DNA sequence: TGTGCCAGCAGCCAATCGCCCGGGGGGGCGGCAGAGACCCAGTACTTC.

This chain connects TRBV13 to TRBJ2-1; a weak D match, TRBD1 (6 bases). The CDR3 totals 15 residues. V was clipped by 2 bases and J by 3 bases, with 11 bases between them. CDR1 and CDR2 from the germline V gene are PRHDT and FYEKMQ (reference sequence). CDR3 coding DNA: TGTGCCAGCAGCTTAACCAGGGGTCTCTACAATGAGCAGTTCTTC. Translated, it gives CASSLTRGLYNEQFF. The complete variable domain, with remaining parts taken from reference TRBV13 and TRBJ2-1, reads AAGVIQSPRHLIKEKRETATLKCYPIPRHDTVYWYQQGPGQDPQFLISFYEKMQSDKGSIPDRFSAQQFSDYHSELNMSSLELGDSALYFCASSLTRGLYNEQFFGPGTRLTVL.

This clone was picked up one time. This rearrangement joins TRBV6-5 to TRBJ1-4, with D unclear. V lost 4 bases to trimming and J lost 6 bases, with 12 bases between them. The CDR3 runs 14 residues. The germline gives CDR1 MNHEY, CDR2 SVGAGI. The CDR3 spells CASSSRWSDEKLFF. As DNA, the CDR3 is TGTGCCAGCAGTTCTCGGTGGTCTGATGAAAAACTGTTTTTT.

The chain combines TRBV28 with TRBJ1-1, with a possible D match to TRBD1 (6 bases). Looked up from germline, CDR1 is MDHEN and CDR2 is SYDVKM. V lost 3 bases and J lost 8, with 13 bases in between. The CDR3 runs 13 residues. Here the CDR3 DNA reads TGTGCCAGCAGTTTGATGGACAGTCGAGAAGCTTTCTTT. It codes for CASSLMDSREAFF.

V gene TRBV29-1 combines with J gene TRBJ2-3; a possible D gene is TRBD1 (12 bases). V lost 7 bases and J 4 bases, leaving 36 bases between the germline ends. The CDR3 totals 20 residues. Germline V CDR1 and CDR2: SQVTM, ANQGSEA. Here the CDR3 reads CSAPELGQGATSGSADTQYF. CDR3 DNA sequence: TGCAGCGCACCGGAGTTGGGACAGGGGGCCACTAGCGGGAGCGCAGATACGCAGTATTTT.

The chain uses TRBV19 and TRBJ1-2; 8 bases are shared with TRBD1. This CDR3 has 16 residues. From germline, CDR1 is LNHDA and CDR2 SQIVND (reference sequence). J gave up 2 bases and V 5 bases, and 10 bases lay outside the gene matches. The CDR3 loop reads CASSLRTGRSNYGYTF. As DNA, the CDR3 is TGTGCCAGTAGTCTCCGGACAGGGCGTTCAAACTATGGCTACACCTTC.

This clone has only one observation. The V and J genes are TRBV5-1 and TRBJ2-5, with a possible D match to TRBD1 (6 bases). V lost 4 bases and J lost 5, with 18 bases in between. Germline V gives CDR1 SGHRS, CDR2 YFSETQ. The CDR3 is 15 amino acids. CDR3 sequence reads: CASSAEDSGGETQYF. CDR3 bases: TGCGCCAGCAGCGCGGAGGACAGCGGCGGGGAGACCCAGTACTTC.

The chain combines TRBV28 with TRBJ2-4; 14 nucleotides match TRBD2. The germline V gene encodes CDR1 MDHEN and CDR2 SYDVKM. The length of the CDR3 is 14 residues. The trim removed 2 bases at V and 15 bases at J, leaving 6 bases unmatched. The CDR3 loop is CASSLGGTSGSMYF. The CDR3 DNA reads as TGTGCCAGCAGTTTAGGTGGGACTAGCGGGAGCATGTACTTC.

The V call is TRBV5-1, the J call TRBJ1-1; 8 positions match TRBD1. CDR1 and CDR2 from the germline V gene are SGHRS and YFSETQ. The CDR3 spans 15 residues. Trimming took 4 bases from V and 2 from J; bases not matched to a gene: 7. The CDR3 DNA is TGCGCCAGCAGCGGACAGGGAATGGGAAACACTGAAGCTTTCTTT. It codes for CASSGQGMGNTEAFF.

V and J are TRBV30 and TRBJ2-3; 8 bases agree with TRBD2. Germline values: CDR1 GTSNPN, CDR2 SVGIG (reference sequence). Germline trimming cut 1 base from V and 2 bases from J; bases unmatched to any gene: 2. The CDR3 sequence is 14 residues long. As DNA, the CDR3 is TGTGCCTGGAGTGGGCGGGGGGCCACAGATACGCAGTATTTT. Translated: CAWSGRGATDTQYF. Supplemented by reference TRBV30 and TRBJ2-3, the full variable domain reads SQTIHQWPATLVQPVGSPLSLECTVEGTSNPNLYWYRQAAGRGLQLLFYSVGIGQISSEVPQNLSASRPQDRQFILSSKKLLLSDSGFYLCAWSGRGATDTQYFGPGTRLTVL.

V gene TRBV9 combines with J gene TRBJ2-7; 10 nucleotides align to TRBD2. CDR3 length: 15 amino acids. After removal of 0 bases from V and 4 bases from J, the junction contained 4 bases not matched to a gene. Germline values: CDR1 SGDLS, CDR2 YYNGEE. The CDR3 here is CASSVGASGGYEQYF. The CDR3 nucleotides are TGTGCCAGCAGCGTAGGGGCTAGCGGGGGATACGAGCAGTACTTC.

The chain employs TRBV7-9 and TRBJ1-1; TRBD1 matches at 9 bases. This CDR3 has 14 amino acids. Germline loops: CDR1 SEHNR, CDR2 FQNEAQ (reference sequence). J lost 4 bases, V lost 2 bases, and 2 bases had no gene match. This CDR3 reads CASSLSTGGTEAFF. CDR3 DNA sequence: TGTGCCAGCAGCTTATCGACAGGGGGCACTGAAGCTTTCTTT.